This T cell receptor beta chain stems from a study of a mutant IDH1 vaccine in newly diagnosed glioma. Overall study context: Patients under treatment included 62.5% males and about 38% females and had a mean age of around 37 years. Study conclusions and caveats: Among patients, 93.3% showed immune responses induced by the vaccine. Changes in top peripheral clonotypes did not appear linked to pseudoprogression.

The table came from immunoSEQ multiplex PCR; TCRdb's copy has only in-frame clones and leaves some out. The sample lists around 17,000 clones; 95% to 96% were seen once. As to this clone: Its specificity is unknown.

Time point reported: baseline, week 1 (first vaccination visit). Treatment in this sample: pre-vaccination baseline after standard-of-care therapy. Germline CDR1 SQVTM, CDR2 ANQGSEA. The CDR3 runs 13 residues. V was pared by 7 bases and J by 2 bases, with 6 bases of the junction left unmatched. This clonotype was sampled from a woman aged 18-30 years with glioma. Some clones in this sample may be carry-over from other donors' samples. The sample was peripheral blood mononuclear cells (PBMCs), taken from a glioma patient treated with radiotherapy, temozolomide or both. The chain combines TRBV29-1 with TRBJ2-7; 9 nucleotides line up with TRBD1. The CDR3 region has the DNA TGCAGCGCTGCGACAGGGGGGACCTACGAGCAGTACTTC. It encodes CSAATGGTYEQYF.